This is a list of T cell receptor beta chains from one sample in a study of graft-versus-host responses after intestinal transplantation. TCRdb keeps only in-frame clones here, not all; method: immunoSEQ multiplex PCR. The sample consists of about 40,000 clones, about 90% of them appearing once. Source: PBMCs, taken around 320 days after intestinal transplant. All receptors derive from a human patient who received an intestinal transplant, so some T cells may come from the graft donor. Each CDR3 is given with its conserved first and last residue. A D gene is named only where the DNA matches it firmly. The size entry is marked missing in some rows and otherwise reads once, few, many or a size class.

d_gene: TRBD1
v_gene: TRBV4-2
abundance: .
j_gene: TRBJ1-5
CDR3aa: CASSETGVSNQPQHF
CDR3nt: TGTGCCAGCAGCGAGACAGGGGTCAGCAATCAGCCCCAGCATTTT

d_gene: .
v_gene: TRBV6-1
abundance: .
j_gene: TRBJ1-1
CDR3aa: CASRGSGSWPEAFF
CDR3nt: TGTGCCAGCAGGGGGTCAGGGTCCTGGCCTGAAGCTTTCTTT

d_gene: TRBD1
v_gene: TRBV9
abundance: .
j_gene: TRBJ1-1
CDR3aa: CASSVGLGTVEAFF
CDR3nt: TGTGCCAGCAGCGTCGGGTTGGGGACAGTTGAAGCTTTCTTT

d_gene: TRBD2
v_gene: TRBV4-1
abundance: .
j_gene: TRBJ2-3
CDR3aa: CASSQVFSGGPRGDTQYF
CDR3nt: TGCGCCAGCAGCCAAGTGTTTAGCGGGGGGCCCCGTGGAGATACGCAGTATTTT

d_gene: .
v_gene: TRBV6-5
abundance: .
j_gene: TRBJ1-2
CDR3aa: CASSETLYRDKVF
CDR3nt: TGTGCCAGCAGTGAAACCCTCTACCGGGACAAAGTCTTC

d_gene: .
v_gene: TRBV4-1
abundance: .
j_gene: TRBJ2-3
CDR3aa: CASSQGVGRVTDTQYF
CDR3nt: TGCGCCAGCAGCCAAGGGGTCGGCAGAGTGACAGATACGCAGTATTTT

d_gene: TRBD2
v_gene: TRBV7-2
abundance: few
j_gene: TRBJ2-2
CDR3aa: CASSIKRLAGTFTGELFF
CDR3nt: TGTGCCAGCAGCATAAAAAGACTAGCGGGGACTTTCACCGGGGAGCTGTTTTTT

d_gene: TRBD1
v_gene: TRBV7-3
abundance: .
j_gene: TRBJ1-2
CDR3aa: CASSLGQGYGYTF
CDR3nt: TGTGCCAGCAGCTTAGGACAGGGGTATGGCTACACCTTC

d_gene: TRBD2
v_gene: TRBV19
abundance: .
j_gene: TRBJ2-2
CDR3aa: CASSIKGGGGHGELFF
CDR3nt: TGTGCCAGTAGTATTAAAGGCGGGGGAGGGCACGGGGAGCTGTTTTTT

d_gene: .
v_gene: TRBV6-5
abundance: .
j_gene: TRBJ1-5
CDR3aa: CASSWGSNQPQHF
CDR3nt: TGTGCCAGCAGTTGGGGGAGCAATCAGCCCCAGCATTTT

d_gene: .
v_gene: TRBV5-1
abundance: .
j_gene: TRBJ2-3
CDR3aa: CASSLDNTDTQYF
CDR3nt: TGCGCCAGCAGCTTGGACAACACAGATACGCAGTATTTT

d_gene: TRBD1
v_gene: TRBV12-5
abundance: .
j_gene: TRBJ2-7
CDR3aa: CASSLGQGPYEQYF
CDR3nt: TGTGCTAGCTCCTTAGGACAGGGCCCCTACGAGCAGTACTTC

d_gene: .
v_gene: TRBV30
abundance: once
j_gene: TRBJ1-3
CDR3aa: CAWSKGTHGNTIYF
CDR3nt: TGTGCCTGGAGTAAGGGGACCCACGGAAACACCATATATTTT

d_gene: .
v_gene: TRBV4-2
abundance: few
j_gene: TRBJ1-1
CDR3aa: CASSQEQSRVGTEAFF
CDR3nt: TGTGCCAGCAGCCAAGAGCAGTCCAGGGTCGGCACTGAAGCTTTCTTT

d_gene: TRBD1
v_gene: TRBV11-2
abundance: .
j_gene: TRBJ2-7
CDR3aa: CASSLIGQGAYEQYF
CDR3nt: TGTGCCAGCAGCTTAATTGGACAGGGTGCCTACGAGCAGTACTTC

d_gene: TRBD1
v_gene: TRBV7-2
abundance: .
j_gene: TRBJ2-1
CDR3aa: CASSLDRATYNEQFF
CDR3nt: TGTGCCAGCAGCCTCGACAGGGCTACCTACAATGAGCAGTTCTTC

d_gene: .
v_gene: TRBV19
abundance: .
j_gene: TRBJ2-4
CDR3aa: CASSKMGDIQYF
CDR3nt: TGTGCCAGTAGTAAGATGGGGGACATTCAGTACTTC

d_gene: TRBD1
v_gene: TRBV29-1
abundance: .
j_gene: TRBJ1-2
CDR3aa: CSTLTGRYGYTF
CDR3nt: TGCAGCACGCTGACAGGGCGGTATGGCTACACCTTC

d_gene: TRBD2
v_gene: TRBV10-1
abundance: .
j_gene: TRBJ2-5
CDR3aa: CASSESWSGGLQETQYF
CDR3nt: TGCGCCAGCAGTGAGTCGTGGAGCGGGGGGCTCCAAGAGACCCAGTACTTC

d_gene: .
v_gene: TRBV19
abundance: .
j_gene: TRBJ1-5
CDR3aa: CASSWDGYSNQPQHF
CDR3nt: TGTGCCAGTAGCTGGGACGGTTATAGCAATCAGCCCCAGCATTTT

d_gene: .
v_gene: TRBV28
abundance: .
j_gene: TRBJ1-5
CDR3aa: CASGTGNQPQHF
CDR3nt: TGTGCCAGCGGGACGGGGAATCAGCCCCAGCATTTT

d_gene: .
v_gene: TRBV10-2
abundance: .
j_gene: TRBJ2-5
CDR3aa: CATAYGRPIGAQYF
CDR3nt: TGCGCCACCGCCTATGGCAGGCCCATCGGGGCCCAGTACTTC

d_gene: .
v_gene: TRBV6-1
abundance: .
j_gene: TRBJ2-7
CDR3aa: CASRSRGAEAYEQYF
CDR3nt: TGTGCCAGCAGATCAAGGGGGGCAGAAGCCTACGAGCAGTACTTC

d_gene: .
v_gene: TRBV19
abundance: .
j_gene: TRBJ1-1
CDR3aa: CASSTTVAEAFF
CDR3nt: TGTGCCAGTAGTACGACGGTCGCTGAAGCTTTCTTT

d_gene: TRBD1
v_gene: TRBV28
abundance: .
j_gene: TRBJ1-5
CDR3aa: CASSFRQGRNQPQHF
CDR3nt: TGTGCCAGCAGTTTTCGACAGGGCCGCAATCAGCCCCAGCATTTT

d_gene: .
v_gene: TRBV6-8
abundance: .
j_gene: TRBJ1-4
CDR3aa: CASSYSTPGGGLREKLFF
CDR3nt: TGTGCCAGCAGTTACTCGACCCCGGGCGGGGGGCTGCGGGAAAAACTGTTTTTT

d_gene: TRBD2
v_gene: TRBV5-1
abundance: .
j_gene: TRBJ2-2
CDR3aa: CASSSRPSGSTGELFF
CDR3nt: TGCGCCAGCAGCTCCCGTCCTAGCGGGAGCACCGGGGAGCTGTTTTTT

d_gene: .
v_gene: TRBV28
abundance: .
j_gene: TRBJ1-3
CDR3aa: CASSAPGRSSGNTIYF
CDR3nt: TGTGCCAGCAGTGCTCCGGGACGTAGCTCTGGAAACACCATATATTTT

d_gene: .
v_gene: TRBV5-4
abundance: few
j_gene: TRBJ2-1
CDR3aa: CASSPTGRYNEQFF
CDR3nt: TGTGCCAGCAGCCCGACGGGACGGTACAATGAGCAGTTCTTC

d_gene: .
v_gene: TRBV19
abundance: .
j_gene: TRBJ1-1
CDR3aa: CASSMVSINTEAFF
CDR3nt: TGTGCCAGTAGTATGGTCAGCATAAACACTGAAGCTTTCTTT

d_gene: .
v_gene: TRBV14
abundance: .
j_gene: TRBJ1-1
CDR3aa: CASRIGMNTEAFF
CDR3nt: TGTGCCAGCAGGATTGGCATGAACACTGAAGCTTTCTTT

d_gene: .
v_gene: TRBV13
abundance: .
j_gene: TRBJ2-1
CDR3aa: CASSKHNEQFF
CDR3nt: TGTGCCAGCAGCAAGCACAATGAGCAGTTCTTC

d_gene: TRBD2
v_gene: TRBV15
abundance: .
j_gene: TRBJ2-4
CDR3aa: CATSPAGLIPAKNIQYF
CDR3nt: TGTGCCACCAGTCCAGCGGGGTTAATACCGGCCAAAAACATTCAGTACTTC

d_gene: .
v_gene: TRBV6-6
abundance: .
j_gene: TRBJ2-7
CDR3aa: CASSYTESSYEQYF
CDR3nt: TGTGCCAGCAGTTACACAGAGAGCTCCTACGAGCAGTACTTC

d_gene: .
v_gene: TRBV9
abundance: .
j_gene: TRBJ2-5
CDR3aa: CASSVALGQETQYF
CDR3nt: TGTGCCAGCAGCGTCGCACTGGGGCAAGAGACCCAGTACTTC

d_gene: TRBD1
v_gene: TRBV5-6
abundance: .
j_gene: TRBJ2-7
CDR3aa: CASSPGTGHSYEQYF
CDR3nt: TGTGCCAGCAGCCCAGGGACAGGGCATTCCTACGAGCAGTACTTC

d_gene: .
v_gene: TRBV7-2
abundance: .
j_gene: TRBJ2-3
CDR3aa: CASSLVGGPDTQYF
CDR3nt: TGTGCCAGCAGCTTAGTCGGGGGTCCAGATACGCAGTATTTT

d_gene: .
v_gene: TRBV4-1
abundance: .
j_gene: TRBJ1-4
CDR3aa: CASSQDLHLNEKLFF
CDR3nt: TGCGCCAGCAGCCAAGATTTACACCTCAATGAAAAACTGTTTTTT

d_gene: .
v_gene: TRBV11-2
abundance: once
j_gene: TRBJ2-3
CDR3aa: CASSLWGSPTDTQYF
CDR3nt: TGTGCCAGCAGCTTATGGGGGTCACCCACAGATACGCAGTATTTT

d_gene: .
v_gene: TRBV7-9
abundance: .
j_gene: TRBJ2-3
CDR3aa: CASSGRLDTQYF
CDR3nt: TGTGCCAGCAGCGGACGACTAGATACGCAGTATTTT

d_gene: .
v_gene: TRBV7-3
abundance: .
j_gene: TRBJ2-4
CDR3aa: CASSLKVRHIQYF
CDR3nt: TGTGCCAGCAGCTTAAAGGTGCGACACATTCAGTACTTC

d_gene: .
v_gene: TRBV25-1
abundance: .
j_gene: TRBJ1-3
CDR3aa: CASSTESGNTIYF
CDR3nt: TGTGCCAGTAGTACTGAATCTGGAAACACCATATATTTT

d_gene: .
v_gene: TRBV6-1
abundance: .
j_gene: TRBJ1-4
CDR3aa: CASSESGVHSEKLFF
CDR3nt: TGTGCCAGCAGTGAATCAGGGGTGCACTCTGAAAAACTGTTTTTT

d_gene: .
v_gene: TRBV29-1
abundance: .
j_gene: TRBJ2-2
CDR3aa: CSVSGYPGELFF
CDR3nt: TGCAGCGTTTCCGGGTACCCCGGGGAGCTGTTTTTT

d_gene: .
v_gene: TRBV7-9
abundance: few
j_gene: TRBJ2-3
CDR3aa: CASSGWGEVSDTQYF
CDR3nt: TGTGCCAGCAGCGGTTGGGGGGAGGTCTCAGATACGCAGTATTTT

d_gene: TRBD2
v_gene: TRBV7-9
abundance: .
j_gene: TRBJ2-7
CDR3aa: CASSGREAPYEQYF
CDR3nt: TGTGCCAGCAGCGGACGGGAGGCCCCATACGAGCAGTACTTC

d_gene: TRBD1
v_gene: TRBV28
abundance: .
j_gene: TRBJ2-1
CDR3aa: CASSLYGQGTHEQFF
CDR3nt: TGTGCCAGCAGTTTATACGGACAGGGAACCCATGAGCAGTTCTTC

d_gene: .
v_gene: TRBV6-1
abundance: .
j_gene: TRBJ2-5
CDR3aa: CASSLNGPAQETQYF
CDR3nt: TGTGCCAGCAGCCTCAACGGGCCGGCGCAAGAGACCCAGTACTTC

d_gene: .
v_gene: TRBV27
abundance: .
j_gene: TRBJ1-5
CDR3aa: CASRVGNRNQPQHF
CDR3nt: TGTGCCAGCAGGGTCGGGAATCGGAATCAGCCCCAGCATTTT

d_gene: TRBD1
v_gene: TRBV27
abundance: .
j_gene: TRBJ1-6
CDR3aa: CASSQGTGSSYNSPLHF
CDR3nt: TGTGCCAGCAGCCAAGGGACAGGAAGCTCCTATAATTCACCCCTCCACTTT

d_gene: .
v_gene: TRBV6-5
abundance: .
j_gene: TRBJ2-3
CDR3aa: CASSYSGGPPDTQYF
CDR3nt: TGTGCCAGCAGTTACTCGGGGGGGCCACCAGATACGCAGTATTTT

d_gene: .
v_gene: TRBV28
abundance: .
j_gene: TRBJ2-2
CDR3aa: CASSDSPPSTGELFF
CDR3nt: TGTGCCAGCAGCGACAGCCCTCCGAGCACCGGGGAGCTGTTTTTT

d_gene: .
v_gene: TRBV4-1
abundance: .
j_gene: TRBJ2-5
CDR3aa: CASSLRTTETQYF
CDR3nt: TGCGCCAGCAGCCTCCGGACTACAGAGACCCAGTACTTC

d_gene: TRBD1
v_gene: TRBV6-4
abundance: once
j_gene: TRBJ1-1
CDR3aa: CASSPGTGGTEAFF
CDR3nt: TGTGCCAGCAGTCCCGGGACAGGGGGCACTGAAGCTTTCTTT

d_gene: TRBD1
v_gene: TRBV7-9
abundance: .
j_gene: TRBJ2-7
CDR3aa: CASRSDRGEQYF
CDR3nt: TGTGCCAGCAGGTCCGACAGGGGCGAGCAGTACTTC